This is a list of T cell receptor beta chains from one sample in a study of early T cells in non-severe SARS-CoV-2 infection. TCRdb redid the calling of the 5' RACE reads with MiXCR, one entry per CDR3 protein. The sample includes approximately 97,000 distinct CDR3 sequences, approximately 10% of them seen just once. The material was whole blood, obtained at baseline. Every receptor here comes from an adult who was a healthcare worker with PCR-confirmed SARS-CoV-2 infection or an uninfected control (not recorded which). Both conserved end residues are part of each CDR3. Each record gives: clone size, D gene, J gene, V gene, CDR3 protein, CDR3 DNA. D genes are given only for firm matches. The listing skips clone size in some rows; elsewhere it reads once, few, many or a size class.

clone_size: NA
d_call: NA
j_call: TRBJ2-7
v_call: TRBV29-1
cdr3_aa: CSARFRYEQYF
cdr3_nt: TGCAGCGCCAGGTTCCGCTACGAGCAGTACTTC

clone_size: NA
d_call: TRBD1
j_call: TRBJ2-5
v_call: TRBV14
cdr3_aa: CASSPLQGIGETQYF
cdr3_nt: TGTGCCAGCAGCCCCCTACAGGGGATCGGAGAGACCCAGTACTTC

clone_size: many
d_call: NA
j_call: TRBJ1-6
v_call: TRBV14
cdr3_aa: CASSVEAVGNSPLHF
cdr3_nt: TGTGCCAGCAGCGTGGAAGCGGTAGGAAATTCACCCCTCCACTTT

clone_size: many
d_call: NA
j_call: TRBJ2-1
v_call: TRBV12-3/TRBV12-4
cdr3_aa: CASTPGRLSNEQFF
cdr3_nt: TGTGCCAGCACCCCGGGACGCCTTTCCAATGAGCAGTTCTTC

clone_size: many
d_call: NA
j_call: TRBJ1-4
v_call: TRBV20-1
cdr3_aa: CSARDGGGADEKLFF
cdr3_nt: TGCAGTGCTAGAGATGGAGGTGGGGCGGATGAAAAACTGTTTTTT

clone_size: NA
d_call: TRBD1
j_call: TRBJ2-3
v_call: TRBV7-8
cdr3_aa: CASARDRGRGTTDTQYF
cdr3_nt: TGTGCCAGCGCCCGGGACAGGGGGCGAGGGACCACAGATACGCAGTATTTT

clone_size: NA
d_call: NA
j_call: TRBJ2-7
v_call: TRBV5-1
cdr3_aa: CASRRAQAPHSYEQYF
cdr3_nt: TGCGCCAGCAGGCGAGCACAGGCACCCCATTCCTACGAGCAGTACTTC

clone_size: many
d_call: TRBD2
j_call: TRBJ2-7
v_call: TRBV20-1
cdr3_aa: CSATGLASYEQYF
cdr3_nt: TGCAGTGCAACGGGACTAGCCTCCTACGAGCAGTACTTC

clone_size: few
d_call: TRBD2
j_call: TRBJ2-2
v_call: TRBV14
cdr3_aa: CASSQGLAGGSTGELFF
cdr3_nt: TGTGCCAGCAGCCAAGGACTAGCGGGAGGTTCCACCGGGGAGCTGTTTTTT

clone_size: NA
d_call: NA
j_call: TRBJ2-3
v_call: TRBV20-1
cdr3_aa: CSRTSEIGTDTQYF
cdr3_nt: TGCAGTAGAACATCGGAAATTGGTACAGATACGCAGTATTTT

clone_size: few
d_call: NA
j_call: TRBJ2-3
v_call: TRBV7-2
cdr3_aa: CASSPQGADTQYF
cdr3_nt: TGTGCCAGCAGCCCACAGGGAGCAGATACGCAGTATTTT